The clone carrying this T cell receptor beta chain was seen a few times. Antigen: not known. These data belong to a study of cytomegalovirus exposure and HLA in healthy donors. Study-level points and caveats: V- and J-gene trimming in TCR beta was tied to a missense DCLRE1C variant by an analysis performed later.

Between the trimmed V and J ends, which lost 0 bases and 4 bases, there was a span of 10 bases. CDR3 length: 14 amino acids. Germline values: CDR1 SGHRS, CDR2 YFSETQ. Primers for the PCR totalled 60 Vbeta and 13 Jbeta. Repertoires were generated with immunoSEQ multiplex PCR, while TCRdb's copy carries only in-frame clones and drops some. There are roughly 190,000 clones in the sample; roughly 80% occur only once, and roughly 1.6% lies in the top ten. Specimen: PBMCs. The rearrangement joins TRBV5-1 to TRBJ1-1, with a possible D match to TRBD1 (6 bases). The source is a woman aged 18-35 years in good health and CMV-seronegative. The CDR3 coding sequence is TGCGCCAGCAGCTTGGCTGTCAGGGGCACTGAAGCTTTCTTT. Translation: CASSLAVRGTEAFF.